This T cell receptor (beta chain) came from a study of shared clonotypes between healthy human individuals. The overall study: Per-donor plates numbered three CD4 naive, three CD4 memory, two CD8 naive and one CD8 memory.

Profiled with immunoSEQ multiplex PCR; TCRdb holds only in-frame clones, not every one. This sample has 1.5 million to 2.5 million clones, with about 95% found just once. The study, taken as a whole, reports: Among non-shared clonotypes, generation probabilities were lower than among those shared by all four donors. Generally, estimated richness proved larger in naive subsets than it did in memory subsets. Clonotype sharing across a handful of donors was observed for 4% to 5.5% of naive CD4 clonotypes.

For this clone: Its antigen is currently unknown.

Terminally differentiated effector memory CD45RA+ cells were excluded by CCR7 positive selection of CD45RO-negative cells. Material for sequencing was naive CD8+ T cells sorted from blood. This clonotype was sampled from a young man in good health.

The CDR3: CASSQAVGGGPYEQYF. Written as DNA, the CDR3 is TGCGCCAGCAGCCAAGCGGTAGGCGGGGGGCCCTACGAGCAGTACTTC. The chain links TRBV4-1 to TRBJ2-7; 8 positions agree with TRBD2. The CDR3 totals 16 residues. Germline V gives CDR1 MGHRA, CDR2 YSYEKL. V lost 1 base to trimming and J lost 2 bases; unmatched junction nucleotides: 7.